This record concerns one T cell receptor beta chain sequence. The clone's antigen remains unknown. No much larger clone is present one base from it, and per-base qualities are unavailable. TCRbeta CDR3 regions were amplified from genomic DNA using the immunoSEQ Assay, a bias-controlled multiplex PCR. The original methods were these. The number of nucleated cells in each sample was estimated by amplification of reference gene primers within the assay. Sequence reads were collapsed and filtered to measure the absolute abundance of every unique TCRbeta CDR3 rearrangement. For each sample, productive Simpson clonality was calculated by taking the square root of Simpson's diversity index across productive rearrangements. In TCRdb, the immuneACCESS table is reduced to in-frame sequences with V and J assigned. These tables do not hold every clone; where another copy was compared, an unresolved V gene accounts for under half, and the others remain unexplained. D and trimming come from the DNA, and the V and J calls and clone size come from that table. The sample data list hundreds of thousands of clones, and roughly 76% of these were observed just once. Around 7.5% of the sample is taken by the ten largest.

One collaborating source in Seattle enrolled patients during active infection and followed them longitudinally through the course of disease. Collaborating institutions collected whole blood in K2EDTA tubes following their own protocols. For TCRbeta analysis, collaborator samples were shipped as frozen whole blood, as isolated PBMCs, or as DNA extracted from either sample type. This sample is part of a study of blood T cell repertoires in COVID-19 (dated by TCRdb to the early 2020s). Some background on the complete study: Samples from collaborators originated in the United States, Italy and Spain and spanned both the acute and convalescent phases of COVID-19. The material from the prospective study consisted of cDNA or gDNA derived from T cells, B-cell-depleted T cells, or PBMCs. Subjects who had been exposed to COVID-19, were actively infected with it, or had recovered from it provided the deeply sampled blood TCRbeta repertoires that made up the dataset. The repertoires were released in a freely available public database intended as a resource for research on the immune response to SARS-CoV-2. The samples were drawn from two sources: the first 160 participants of the ongoing ImmuneRACE study, and 1,254 subjects contributed by 6 global collaborators. A de-identified subject ID, COVID-19 status, age in years and sex were almost always included in the sample metadata. Where available, HLA class I and class II types were taken from metadata supplied by the sample provider and were not determined by assay-based typing.

CDR1 MNHEY and CDR2 SVGAGI were looked up in the germline V gene. Including cysteine and phenylalanine, the CDR3 has 14 amino acids. This entry keeps only the CDR3 DNA: 42 bases, framed from base 1. V lost 10 bases and J lost 5 bases; the stretch between them is 20 bases long. The study at large found these results: The amount of clinical and demographic metadata varied by source and participant and was provided uncurated.

Input material: peripheral blood. The receptor was isolated from a woman older than 75 with COVID-19, enrolled during active disease. Here the chain combines TRBV6-5 and TRBJ1-2; the D gene is possibly TRBD1, with 6 bases matching. The DNA sequence is TGTGCCACTCGACAGGACCCCTCCCGGTATGGCTACACCTTC. The translation is CATRQDPSRYGYTF.